This T cell receptor beta chain was obtained from a study of neurological immune-mediated disorders. Template-switch 5'RACE cDNA synthesis added a 10-nucleotide unique molecular identifier. A single record per CDR3 protein comes from TCRdb applying MiXCR to the 5' RACE reads. The sample lists about 26,000 distinct CDR3 sequences, 2.5% to 4% occurring once. This clonotype has ten or more counts. There are 14 residues in the CDR3. V was shortened by 1 base and J by 6 bases, with 10 bases between the two germline ends. Germline CDR1 reads SGHTA; CDR2 reads FQGNSA. The source of this sequence is a woman aged 25-40 years with multiple sclerosis. V usage is TRBV7-2 and J usage is TRBJ2-1, with D maybe TRBD2 (6 bases). Material: PBMCs. CDR3 nucleotides: TGTGCCAGCAGCTTAGAGTACGGGAGCAATGAGCAGTTCTTC. As protein: CASSLEYGSNEQFF.